The entry that follows covers one T cell receptor beta chain sequence. In the PCR, 60 Vbeta and 13 Jbeta primers were used. Clones were read by immunoSEQ multiplex PCR, and TCRdb kept only the in-frame ones, dropping some. This sample has 150,000 to 200,000 clones; roughly 88% occur once, and the top ten carry approximately 9.4%. These data come from a study of cytomegalovirus exposure and HLA in healthy donors. Germline V gene sequence: CDR1 KGHSH, CDR2 LQKENI. CDR3 length: 15 residues. V shed 6 bases, J shed 10 bases, and the junction held 12 bases outside the gene matches. The specimen sequenced was PBMCs. This TCR was recovered from a man between 18 and 35 years old in good health and CMV-seropositive. The gene calls are TRBV18 and TRBJ1-4, with TRBD1 matching over 9 bases. CDR3 protein: CASSPYGTGYGKLFF. DNA of the CDR3: TGTGCCAGCTCCCCTTACGGGACAGGGTACGGAAAACTGTTTTTT.